Presented here are 5 T cell receptor beta chains from one specimen sequenced in a study of OX40 agonist ivuxolimab in advanced cancers. TCRdb's table, derived via immunoSEQ multiplex PCR, lists solely in-frame clones and lacks some. The sample includes around 35,000 clones, around 80% of them seen just once. The sequenced sample was CD4+ or CD8+ T cells sorted from blood, obtained in a trial of the OX40 agonist ivuxolimab. These receptor sequences come from an adult with an advanced solid tumor such as melanoma, head and neck, liver or kidney cancer.

This clone was seen a handful of times. The genes are TRBV5-4 and TRBJ2-7; TRBD2 might be the D (6 bases). V lost 4 bases, J lost 2 bases, and 13 bases lay in between. From germline, CDR1 is SGHNT and CDR2 YYREEE (reference sequence). This CDR3 has 14 residues. The CDR3: CASSPGLATYEQYF. The CDR3 DNA sequence: TGTGCCAGCAGCCCGGGACTCGCTACCTACGAGCAGTACTTC.

The genes are TRBV27 and TRBJ1-1, with unresolved D. V shed 8 bases and J shed 2 bases, with 12 bases lying between them. Germline loops: CDR1 MNHEY, CDR2 SMNVEV (reference sequence). The CDR3 is 13 residues long. The CDR3 loop is CASGKTRNTEAFF. The CDR3 nucleotides read TGTGCCAGCGGAAAAACAAGAAACACTGAAGCTTTCTTT.

The chain employs TRBV7-2 and TRBJ1-2; 10 nucleotides align to TRBD1. The CDR3 runs to 12 residues. CDR1 is SGHTA, CDR2 FQGNSA, per germline. V was clipped by 3 bases and J by 8 bases; unmatched bases: 0. The CDR3 reads CASSLGQGGYTF. The DNA of the CDR3 is TGTGCCAGCAGCTTGGGACAGGGGGGCTACACCTTC.

The sample holds one count of this clone. The genes are TRBV27 and TRBJ1-1; 7 nucleotides line up with TRBD1. V dropped 2 bases and J dropped 6; count of bases not matched to a gene: 9. The CDR3 has 15 amino acids. Germline loops: CDR1 MNHEY, CDR2 SMNVEV (reference sequence). The CDR3 reads CASSLSQGGRSEAFF. CDR3 DNA: TGTGCCAGCAGTTTAAGTCAAGGGGGCCGGTCTGAAGCTTTCTTT.

This clone was detected only a few times. The chain links TRBV6-5 to TRBJ2-2; D possibly matches TRBD1 or TRBD2 (5 bases each). The germline CDR1 and CDR2 sequences are MNHEY and SVGAGI. With 0 bases removed from V and 4 bases from J, the gap between germline ends came to 9 bases. The CDR3 spans 15 residues. The CDR3 DNA reads as TGTGCCAGCAGTTACTCCGGGGCGGGCACCGGGGAGCTGTTTTTT. Protein: CASSYSGAGTGELFF.